The 21 T cell receptor beta chains below come from one sample, sequenced in a study of regulatory T cells in long-lasting Graves disease (dated by TCRdb to about 2021). The library was made by multiplex PCR. The run used an Illumina HiSeq 4000. CDR3 regions were amplified by Arm-PCR with iRepertoire HTBI primers to construct TCR beta libraries. TCRdb reprocessed the public reads (quality trimming at Q25 with fastp, clone calling with MiXCR) and kept in-frame beta chains. Here each entry gathers all rows of one CDR3 protein and keeps the most common genes and DNA. The table for this sample lists about 430,000 distinct CDR3 sequences; around 16% of them were counted only once. The top ten clonotypes cover roughly 7.7% of the sample. Interpreted using the paper, the time point label stands for: newly diagnosed GD, antithyroid drugs for less than 3 months. RNA was extracted from PBMCs in TRIzol for both TCR sequencing and RNA sequencing.

The sample was also reused in another study, on T cells in Graves' hyperthyroidism and ophthalmopathy.

Here the sequenced sample was peripheral blood mononuclear cells (PBMCs), taken at new diagnosis, from a patient treated with antithyroid drugs. These receptors were obtained from a woman between 40 and 55 years old with Graves disease. Donor details come from another sample of the same person, matched by shared clones.

J is TRBJ2-7 and V is TRBV7-2; maybe TRBD2 (5 bases). CDR3 size: 14 residues. CDR1 is SGHTA, CDR2 FQGNSA, per germline. The V gene lost 6 bases and the J gene lost 7 bases, with 19 bases spanning the gap. CDR3 sequence: CASRKDGGPLEQYF. CDR3 bases: TGTGCCAGCAGAAAGGACGGAGGCCCCCTGGAGCAGTACTTC. The full variable domain, in which reference TRBV7-2 and TRBJ2-7 provide the parts outside the CDR3, is GAGVSQSPSNKVTEKGKDVELRCDPISGHTALYWYRQSLGQGLEFLIYFQGNSAPDKSGLPSDRFSAERTGGSVSTLTIQRTQQEDSAVYLCASRKDGGPLEQYFGPGTRLTVT.

This clonotype was seen repeatedly, ten times or more. The V and J genes are TRBV7-9 and TRBJ2-7, with 10 bases identical to TRBD2. The CDR3 sequence is 17 residues long. The V and J ends lost 3 bases and 4 bases, in that order; junction bases with no gene match: 12. Germline CDR1 reads SEHNR; CDR2 reads FQNEAQ (reference sequence). The chain's CDR3 is CASSFRGGGTSVYEQYF. The CDR3 DNA sequence: TGTGCCAGCAGCTTCCGGGGAGGCGGGACTAGCGTATACGAGCAGTACTTC.

This clonotype appeared many times. CDR3 coding DNA: TGTGCCAGCAGCGTCGGACAGAGGGCTAGAGGAAACACCATATATTTT. It yields the protein CASSVGQRARGNTIYF. This rearrangement joins TRBV9 to TRBJ1-3; possibly TRBD1 for D (6 bases). Deletions cut 2 bases from V and 4 bases from J, with 16 bases between. The CDR3 runs to 16 residues. Germline lookup yields CDR1 SGDLS and CDR2 YYNGEE.

This clonotype has only one observation. This is likely an artifact of a read error, given a far larger clone one base away. The chain couples TRBV11-2 to TRBJ2-5; 7 positions agree with TRBD1. The germline gives CDR1 SGHAT, CDR2 FQNNGV. This CDR3 spans 15 amino acids. The CDR3 is CASSLTGFSQETQSF. Written as DNA, the CDR3 is TGTGCCAGCAGCTTGACAGGGTTTTCGCAAGAGACCCAGTCCTTC.

This clonotype has at least ten counts. The chain recombines TRBV19 with TRBJ1-1; D might be TRBD1 (5 bases). The CDR3 length is 14 residues. Germline V gene sequence: CDR1 LNHDA, CDR2 SQIVND (reference sequence). The germline V and J ends were trimmed by 4 bases and 5 bases, with 14 bases remaining between them. CDR3 residues: CASSRPGGWTEAFF. CDR3 bases: TGTGCCAGTAGTAGGCCTGGGGGGTGGACTGAAGCTTTCTTT.

In its sample, this clonotype was seen many times. The rearrangement links TRBV19 to TRBJ1-5; tentative D call: TRBD1 (5 bases). CDR1 is LNHDA and CDR2 is SQIVND in the germline V gene (reference sequence). The CDR3 loop spans 14 amino acids. V was cut by 4 bases and J by 4 bases, with 11 bases left in between. The CDR3, as DNA: TGTGCCAGTAGTACCCTCCCAGGGAATCAGCCCCAGCATTTT. Encoded protein: CASSTLPGNQPQHF.

This clonotype was recorded a few times. This chain joins TRBV11-2 and TRBJ2-1; tentatively, D is TRBD2 (6 bases). CDR3 length: 16 amino acids. The V gene lost 8 bases and the J gene lost 3 bases, with 20 bases spanning the gap. CDR1 and CDR2 from the germline V gene are SGHAT and FQNNGV. CDR3 DNA: TGTGCCAGCGGTTTAATTAGCGGAAAACTCTACAATGAGCAGTTCTTC. It yields the protein CASGLISGKLYNEQFF.

This chain joins TRBV5-6 and TRBJ2-1; D may be TRBD1 (6 bases). The CDR3 totals 16 residues. Trimming pared 4 bases from V and 3 bases from J, leaving 17 bases between. Germline CDR1 and CDR2: SGHDT and YYEEEE. DNA for the CDR3: TGTGCCAGCAGCCGTGATCAGACAGGCTACTACAATGAGCAGTTCTTC. Protein: CASSRDQTGYYNEQFF.

This clonotype came up a few times. This chain uses TRBV19 with TRBJ1-3; no reliable D call. Germline CDR1 reads LNHDA; CDR2 reads SQIVND (reference sequence). This CDR3 comprises 15 residues. V shed 4 bases and J shed 2 bases, with 12 bases lying between them. This CDR3 is CASSSGGATGNTIYF. The CDR3 DNA reads TGTGCCAGTAGTAGTGGAGGAGCAACTGGAAACACCATATATTTT.

This rearrangement joins TRBV11-2 to TRBJ2-5; no reliable D call. Trimming removed 7 bases from V and 4 bases from J, with 19 bases in between. This CDR3 spans 15 amino acids. Germline CDR1 SGHAT, CDR2 FQNNGV. This CDR3 is CASTSFGNSPETQYF. Here the CDR3 DNA reads TGTGCCAGCACCTCTTTTGGCAACTCTCCAGAGACCCAGTACTTC.

This clonotype was recorded a few times. The chain has TRBV10-3 and TRBJ2-7, with TRBD2 matching over 10 bases. The trim removed 7 bases at V and 6 bases at J, leaving 9 bases unmatched. The CDR3 runs to 14 residues. Looked up from germline, CDR1 is ENHRY and CDR2 is SYGVKD. CDR3 region: CAIKAAAGGPEQYF. DNA for the CDR3: TGTGCCATCAAAGCGGCAGCGGGAGGGCCCGAGCAGTACTTC.

Comments on this clonotype: A much larger clone lies one base from this, so it may be a read error. The missing conserved phenylalanine or tryptophan at the end of this CDR3 makes a read error likely. V usage is TRBV6-1 and J usage is TRBJ2-1, with 8 bases identical to TRBD2. From germline, CDR1 is MNHNS and CDR2 SASEGT. The CDR3 runs 14 residues. Trimming at V came to 6 bases and at J to 5 bases, leaving 6 bases not matched to a gene. CDR3 sequence: CASRTGLANNEQFS. CDR3 DNA sequence: TGTGCCAGCAGAACCGGACTAGCAAACAATGAGCAGTTCTCC.

There are many counts of this clonotype. The gene calls are TRBV6-1 and TRBJ2-5; D assignment may be TRBD1 or TRBD2 (5 bases each). Trimming left V 6 bases short and J 5 bases short, with 19 bases between. This CDR3 contains 15 residues. Germline CDR1 MNHNS, CDR2 SASEGT. The CDR3 region is CASSVGTSAVETQYF. The CDR3 DNA reads TGTGCCAGCAGCGTGGGGACCTCCGCGGTCGAGACCCAGTACTTC.

This clonotype was counted a few times. The rearrangement joins TRBV3-1 to TRBJ2-1; possible D gene TRBD2, 5 bases. CDR3 length equals 15 residues. V dropped 0 bases and J dropped 4 bases, with 10 bases sitting between them. Germline values: CDR1 LGHDT, CDR2 YNNKEL (reference sequence). The CDR3 protein is CASSQEGSPYNEQFF. CDR3 nucleotides: TGTGCCAGCAGCCAAGAGGGGAGCCCATACAATGAGCAGTTCTTC.

This clonotype was found a few times. The chain employs TRBV5-4 and TRBJ2-4; 10 bases are a match to TRBD2. Per germline, CDR1 SGHNT and CDR2 YYREEE (reference sequence). V was pared by 6 bases and J by 6 bases, with 12 bases of the junction left unmatched. The CDR3 totals 16 residues. Here the CDR3 reads CASKDTSGTVPNIQYF. The CDR3 nucleotides read TGTGCCAGCAAAGATACTAGCGGGACGGTTCCAAACATTCAGTACTTC. The full variable domain, rest sourced from reference TRBV5-4 and TRBJ2-4, is ETGVTQSPTHLIKTRGQQVTLRCSSQSGHNTVSWYQQALGQGPQFIFQYYREEENGRGNFPPRFSGLQFPNYSSELNVNALELDDSALYLCASKDTSGTVPNIQYFGAGTRLSVL.

In this sample, this clonotype turned up a few times. The chain uses TRBV20-1 and TRBJ2-1, with TRBD2 matching over 9 bases. There are 12 residues in the CDR3. V gave up 6 bases and J gave up 15 bases; unmatched junction bases: 12. Germline loops: CDR1 DFQATT, CDR2 SNEGSKA (reference sequence). The CDR3 coding sequence is TGCAGTGCACGAGGGACTAGCAGCCTCCCGTTCTTC. This sequence encodes CSARGTSSLPFF.

This clonotype was found many times. The genes are TRBV6-5 and TRBJ1-1, with unresolved D. This CDR3 comprises 16 residues. V lost 3 bases, J lost 0 bases, and 14 bases lay in between. The V gene's germline CDR1 is MNHEY and CDR2 SVGAGI. CDR3 sequence reads: CASSYSSHPMNTEAFF. Written as DNA, the CDR3 is TGTGCCAGCAGTTATTCGTCGCACCCCATGAACACTGAAGCTTTCTTT.

This clonotype was counted at least ten times. CDR3 region: CASSSGGGTDYGYTF. The CDR3 nucleotides are TGTGCCAGCAGTTCAGGGGGGGGGACAGACTATGGCTACACCTTC. This rearrangement joins TRBV27 to TRBJ1-2, with TRBD1 identical over 7 bases. Germline V gene sequence: CDR1 MNHEY, CDR2 SMNVEV (reference sequence). This CDR3 is 15 amino acids long. The trim removed 4 bases at V and 3 bases at J, leaving 8 bases unmatched.

The table lists this clonotype with many counts. The chain combines TRBV10-3 with TRBJ1-1; D is possibly TRBD1 (6 bases). The CDR3 loop spans 14 amino acids. V was pared by 7 bases and J by 2 bases, with 14 bases between. CDR1 is ENHRY and CDR2 is SYGVKD in the germline V gene. CDR3 DNA sequence: TGTGCCATCACCGCGGGGGGCCCTAACACTGAAGCTTTCTTT. Its protein product is CAITAGGPNTEAFF.

This clonotype has at least ten counts. V usage is TRBV5-6 and J usage is TRBJ2-1; TRBD1 is a possible D gene (5 bases). Between the trimmed V and J ends, which lost 3 bases and 5 bases, there was a span of 12 bases. The germline gives CDR1 SGHDT, CDR2 YYEEEE. The CDR3 totals 14 residues. The chain's CDR3 is CASSSWQGHNEQFF. For the CDR3, the DNA is TGTGCCAGCAGCTCCTGGCAGGGTCACAATGAGCAGTTCTTC.

This clonotype was observed many times. The chain carries TRBV19 and TRBJ1-2, with a tentative D call TRBD1 (5 bases). Trimming stripped 5 bases from V and 4 bases from J, with 11 bases between. Germline CDR1 is LNHDA and CDR2 is SQIVND (reference sequence). This CDR3 region has 13 residues. This chain's CDR3 is CASSLRDGYGYTF. For the CDR3, the DNA is TGTGCCAGTAGTCTCCGGGACGGCTATGGCTACACCTTC.